These 3 T cell receptor beta chains originate from one sample sequenced in a study of T cell clonality in common variable immunodeficiency. The protocol was immunoSEQ multiplex PCR, while the TCRdb copy is restricted to in-frame clones and leaves out a portion. The record shows 50,000 to 65,000 clones for this sample, with no singletons present. The material sequenced was peripheral blood mononuclear cells. These receptors were collected from a person aged 18 to 75 in good health.

This clone was observed many times. The read is 3 residues too short to cover the CDR3 end, so that end is filled in from the germline J gene. The chain joins TRBV20-1 to TRBJ2-1; 12 nucleotides line up with TRBD2. J was trimmed by 5 bases and V by 5 bases; bases with no gene match: 7. Germline V gene data show CDR1 as DFQATT and CDR2 as SNEGSKA (reference sequence). This CDR3 has 15 amino acids. This CDR3 is CSAGRTSGIHNEQFF. Incomplete CDR3 DNA: TGCAGTGCTGGAAGGACTAGCGGGATCCACAATGAG.

This clone was seen ten or more times. Coverage ceases 3 residues before the CDR3 finishes, and the germline J gene fills in the end. The gene calls are TRBV5-6 and TRBJ2-1; TRBD1 aligns across 8 bases. Germline assignment: CDR1 SGHDT and CDR2 YYEEEE. This CDR3 is built from 15 residues. After removal of 4 bases from V and 6 bases from J, the junction contained 9 bases not matched to a gene. Partial CDR3 DNA: TGTGCCAGCAGCGGTCAGGGGGCGCGTGGCAATGAG. Translated: CASSGQGARGNE. The CDR3 in full is CASSGQGARGNEQFF.

This clone was counted ten times or more. The read ends 3 residues early relative to the CDR3; the germline J gene fills the gap. The chain employs TRBV12-3 or TRBV12-4 and TRBJ2-1, with 9 bases identical to TRBD2. V was pared by 5 bases and J by 4 bases, with 6 bases of the junction left unmatched. The CDR3 totals 15 residues. This CDR3 is CASSGAGGPYNEQFF. The covered CDR3 bases are TGTGCCAGCAGTGGAGCGGGGGGCCCTTACAATGAG.